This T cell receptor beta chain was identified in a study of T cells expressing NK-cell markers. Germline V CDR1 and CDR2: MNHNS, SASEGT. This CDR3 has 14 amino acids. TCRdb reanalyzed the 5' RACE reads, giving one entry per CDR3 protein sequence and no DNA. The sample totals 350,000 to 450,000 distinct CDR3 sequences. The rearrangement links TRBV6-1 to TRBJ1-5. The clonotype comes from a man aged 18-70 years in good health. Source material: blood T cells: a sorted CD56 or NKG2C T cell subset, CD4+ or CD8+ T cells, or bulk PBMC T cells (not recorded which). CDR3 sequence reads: CASSEQSANTVRHF.